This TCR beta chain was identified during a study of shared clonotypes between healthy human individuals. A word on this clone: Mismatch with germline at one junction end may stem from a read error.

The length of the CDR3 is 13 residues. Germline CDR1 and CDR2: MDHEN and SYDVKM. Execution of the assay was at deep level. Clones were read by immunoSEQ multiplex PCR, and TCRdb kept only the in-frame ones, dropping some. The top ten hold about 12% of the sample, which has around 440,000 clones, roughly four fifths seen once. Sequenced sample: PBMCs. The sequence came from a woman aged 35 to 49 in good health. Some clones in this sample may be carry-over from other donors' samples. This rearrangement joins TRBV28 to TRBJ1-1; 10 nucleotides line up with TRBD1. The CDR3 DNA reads TGTGCCAGCAGTTCGACCGGGACAGGGGCAACAACTTTT. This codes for CASSSTGTGATTF.